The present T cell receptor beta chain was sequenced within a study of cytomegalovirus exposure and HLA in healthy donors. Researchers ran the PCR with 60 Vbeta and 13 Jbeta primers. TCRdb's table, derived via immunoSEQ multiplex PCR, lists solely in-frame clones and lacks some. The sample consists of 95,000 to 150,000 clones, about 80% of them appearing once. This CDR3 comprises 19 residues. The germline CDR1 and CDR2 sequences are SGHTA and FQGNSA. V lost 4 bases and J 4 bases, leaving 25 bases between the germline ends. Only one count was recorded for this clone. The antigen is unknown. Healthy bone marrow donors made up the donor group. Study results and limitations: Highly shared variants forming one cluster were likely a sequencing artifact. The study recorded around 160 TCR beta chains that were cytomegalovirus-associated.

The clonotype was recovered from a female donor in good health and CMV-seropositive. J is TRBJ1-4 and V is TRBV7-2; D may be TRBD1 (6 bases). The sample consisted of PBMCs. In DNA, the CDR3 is TGTGCCAGCAGCTCAACCTACGAGGGCGGGGGCACAAATAATGAAAAACTGTTTTTT. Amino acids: CASSSTYEGGGTNNEKLFF.